Presented here are 25 T cell receptor beta chains from one specimen sequenced in a study of human T cells and chemical hapten exposure. Using its own MiXCR run on the RACE reads, TCRdb lists one record per CDR3 protein. The data contain 95,000 to 150,000 distinct CDR3 sequences, over 9% of them singletons. Noted time point: patch test 3, about 24 weeks after DPC sensitization. The sample's treatment: therapeutic diphenylcyclopropenone sensitization with weekly scalp DPC. The sequences come from whole blood, collected in connection with sensitization to the hapten diphenylcyclopropenone (DPC). The source is a woman aged 50 to 60 with alopecia areata. Some clones in this sample may be carry-over from other donors' samples.

This chain's CDR3 is CASSPSLAGSTDTQYF. CDR3 sequence (DNA): TGTGCCAGCAGTCCCAGCTTGGCGGGGAGCACAGATACGCAGTATTTT. The V gene is TRBV3-1, the J gene TRBJ2-3; tentatively, D is TRBD2 (6 bases). The length of the CDR3 is 16 residues. Between the trimmed V and J ends, which lost 6 bases and 0 bases, there was a span of 16 bases. Per the germline V gene, CDR1 is LGHDT and CDR2 is YNNKEL (reference sequence).

This clonotype was recorded a few times. This chain uses TRBV10-3 with TRBJ1-6; 7 bases match TRBD1. CDR3 length: 13 amino acids. The junction had 8 bases not matched to a gene; V was cut back by 7 bases and J by 11 bases. The germline V gene encodes CDR1 ENHRY and CDR2 SYGVKD. CDR3: CAINPTGEAPLHF. The CDR3, as DNA: TGTGCCATCAATCCTACAGGGGAGGCACCCCTCCACTTT.

This clonotype was counted ten times or more. The genes are TRBV12-3 or TRBV12-4 and TRBJ2-7; D might be TRBD1 (5 bases). V dropped 4 bases and J dropped 6 bases, with 10 bases sitting between them. The CDR3 has 12 residues. The CDR3 region has the DNA TGTGCCAGCAGTTCCCAGGGTGGCGAGCAGTACTTC. This translates into CASSSQGGEQYF.

This clonotype was found many times. CDR3 nucleotides: TGTGCCAGCAGCGTACACAGGTCCCTCCCCGTCAATGAGCAGTTCTTC. Translating it yields CASSVHRSLPVNEQFF. The V gene is TRBV9, the J gene TRBJ2-1, with TRBD1 as a possible D gene (5 bases). CDR1 is SGDLS and CDR2 is YYNGEE in the germline V gene. The V and J ends lost 1 base and 6 bases respectively, with 17 bases between them. The CDR3 totals 16 residues.

This clonotype was detected ten times or more. The chain is built from TRBV4-1 and TRBJ2-1; D might be TRBD1 or TRBD2, each matching 7 bases. Trimming cost V 3 bases and J 8 bases, with 11 bases left between them. Germline V gives CDR1 MGHRA, CDR2 YSYEKL. The CDR3 consists of 13 residues. This CDR3 is CASSQSGGDEQFF. CDR3 sequence (DNA): TGCGCCAGCAGCCAGTCAGGGGGGGATGAGCAGTTCTTC.

Ten or more counts support this clonotype. The chain couples TRBV6-5 to TRBJ1-5, with 8 bases that match TRBD1. From germline, CDR1 is MNHEY and CDR2 SVGAGI. With 3 bases clipped from V and 4 bases from J, the junction kept 5 bases outside the gene matches. The CDR3 is 15 amino acids. DNA for the CDR3: TGTGCCAGCAGTTATGGGACAGGTCTAAATCAGCCCCAGCATTTT. It is translated as CASSYGTGLNQPQHF.

V gene TRBV3-1 combines with J gene TRBJ2-7; D gene uncertain. The germline CDR1 and CDR2 sequences are LGHDT and YNNKEL (reference sequence). The CDR3 extends over 14 amino acids. Trimming took off 4 bases at V and 3 bases at J, with 13 bases between the two ends. CDR3 sequence: CASSPRARNYEQYF. CDR3 in DNA: TGTGCCAGCAGCCCCCGGGCTCGGAACTACGAGCAGTACTTC.

The V call is TRBV2, the J call TRBJ2-1; D tentatively fits TRBD1 or TRBD2 (5 bases each). The CDR3 has 12 residues. CDR1 and CDR2 from the germline V gene are SNHLY and FYNNEI. The ends were cut back, 7 bases at V and 7 bases at J, with 11 bases in the middle. This chain's CDR3 is CASKPWGNEQFF. The DNA of the CDR3 is TGTGCCAGCAAACCCTGGGGGAATGAGCAGTTCTTC.

This clonotype came up a few times. The rearrangement joins TRBV7-8 to TRBJ1-2; TRBD1 agrees at 12 bases. The CDR3 loop spans 15 amino acids. Losses at the gene ends were 1 base for V and 8 bases for J; bases not matched to a gene: 5. The germline CDR1 and CDR2 sequences are SGHVS and FQNEAQ. CDR3 bases: TGTGCCAGCAGCTTAGAAATAGGGACAGGGGGCGGCTACACCTTC. Translating it yields CASSLEIGTGGGYTF.

This chain uses TRBV27 with TRBJ2-3; possibly TRBD2 for D (6 bases). Trimming removed 6 bases at V and 4 bases at J, with 11 bases between. Germline CDR1 is MNHEY and CDR2 is SMNVEV (reference sequence). This CDR3 is 13 amino acids long. The CDR3 DNA reads as TGTGCCAGCAGAGGCGGGGTCGCAGATACGCAGTATTTT. Amino acids: CASRGGVADTQYF.

The chain links TRBV7-3 to TRBJ2-2, with D possibly TRBD1 on 6 matching bases. Germline loops: CDR1 SGHTA, CDR2 FQGTGA. This CDR3 is 14 amino acids long. V lost 5 bases to trimming and J lost 1 base, with 8 bases between them. The CDR3 spells CASSKQGNTGELFF. CDR3 sequence (DNA): TGTGCCAGCAGCAAACAGGGGAACACCGGGGAGCTGTTTTTT.

There are a few counts of this clonotype. The chain uses TRBV29-1 and TRBJ1-2; no clear D gene. V lost 4 bases, J lost 7 bases, and 16 bases lay in between. This CDR3 is 13 amino acids long. Germline V gene sequence: CDR1 SQVTM, CDR2 ANQGSEA. The CDR3 bases are TGCAGCGTTGTCTACCCCGGCGACACTGGCTACACCTTC. The encoded protein is CSVVYPGDTGYTF.

This clonotype was observed a few times. This rearrangement joins TRBV9 to TRBJ2-7, with D uncertain. Germline CDR1 and CDR2: SGDLS and YYNGEE. V dropped 0 bases and J dropped 5 bases, with 9 bases sitting between them. This CDR3 spans 13 amino acids. CDR3 DNA: TGTGCCAGCAGCGTAGTCCCCGCAGACGAGCAGTACTTC. It is translated as CASSVVPADEQYF.

This clonotype was counted a few times. This rearrangement joins TRBV21-1 to TRBJ1-3; the DNA was not used to check the table's D call, TRBD1. TRBV21-1 is tagged as a pseudogene. This CDR3 has 17 residues. The CDR3 region is CASSKGGQSSSGNTIYF. In DNA, the CDR3 is TGTGCCAGCAGCAAAGGAGGACAGAGCTCCTCTGGAAACACCATATATTTT.

This chain links TRBV5-1 with TRBJ2-7; 7 nucleotides match TRBD1. CDR1 and CDR2 from the germline V gene are SGHRS and YFSETQ. The CDR3 loop spans 13 amino acids. V dropped 4 bases and J dropped 4; count of bases not matched to a gene: 5. CDR3 coding DNA: TGCGCCAGCAGCGAGGAGACAGGGTACGAGCAGTACTTC. Translating it yields CASSEETGYEQYF.

This clonotype was recorded once. The chain recombines TRBV12-3 or TRBV12-4 with TRBJ1-1; TRBD1 might be the D (5 bases). Trimming cost V 1 base and J 3 bases, with 9 bases left between them. CDR3 size: 14 residues. The CDR3 loop is CASSLGGSYTEAFF. The CDR3, as DNA: TGTGCCAGCAGTTTAGGGGGCAGCTACACTGAAGCTTTCTTT.

In this sample, this clonotype turned up many times. The chain carries TRBV27 and TRBJ2-6; 7 bases are shared with TRBD1. J gave up 1 base and V 5 bases, and 8 bases lay outside the gene matches. CDR1 and CDR2 (germline): MNHEY, SMNVEV (reference sequence). This CDR3 has 17 residues. The CDR3 here is CASSSRDSLSGANVLTF. The DNA of the CDR3 is TGTGCCAGCAGTAGCCGGGACAGCCTTTCTGGGGCCAACGTCCTGACTTTC. The variable domain in full, with the rest retrieved from reference TRBV27 and TRBJ2-6, is EAQVTQNPRYLITVTGKKLTVTCSQNMNHEYMSWYRQDPGLGLRQIYYSMNVEVTDKGDVPEGYKVSRKEKRNFPLILESPSPNQTSLYFCASSSRDSLSGANVLTFGAGSRLTVL.

This clonotype showed up just a few times. The chain combines TRBV6-2 or TRBV6-3 with TRBJ1-5; 7 nucleotides match TRBD1. Germline CDR1 MNHEY, CDR2 SVGEGT. This CDR3 is built from 15 residues. V trimming: 3 bases; J trimming: 3 bases; junction bases outside the gene matches: 5. CDR3 DNA sequence: TGTGCCAGCAGTTATTACAGGGGCAACAATCAGCCCCAGCATTTT. Amino acid sequence: CASSYYRGNNQPQHF.

The V call is TRBV28, the J call TRBJ2-7; TRBD2 aligns across 7 bases. CDR3 size: 15 residues. In germline, CDR1 is MDHEN, CDR2 SYDVKM. The ends lost 4 bases at V and 1 base at J; junction bases unmatched: 7. For the CDR3, the DNA is TGTGCCAGCAGTTCCCCCGGGGGGACTTCCTACGAGCAGTACTTC. Encoded protein: CASSSPGGTSYEQYF.

This clonotype came up a few times. V usage is TRBV2 and J usage is TRBJ1-5; 7 bases match TRBD1. Trimming took 6 bases from V and 3 from J; bases not matched to a gene: 11. The germline CDR1 and CDR2 sequences are SNHLY and FYNNEI. The CDR3 is 16 amino acids. For the CDR3, the DNA is TGTGCCAGCAGCCTCAACCCGACAGGGTTCAATCAGCCCCAGCATTTT. Translation gives CASSLNPTGFNQPQHF. Variable domain in full (rest from reference TRBV2 and TRBJ1-5): EPEVTQTPSHQVTQMGQEVILRCVPISNHLYFYWYRQILGQKVEFLVSFYNNEISEKSEIFDDQFSVERPDGSNFTLKIRSTKLEDSAMYFCASSLNPTGFNQPQHFGDGTRLSIL.

This chain links TRBV3-1 with TRBJ1-1, with TRBD1 identical over 7 bases. Germline CDR1 reads LGHDT; CDR2 reads YNNKEL (reference sequence). The ends lost 0 bases at V and 7 bases at J; junction bases unmatched: 11. The CDR3 has 16 amino acids. As DNA, the CDR3 is TGTGCCAGCAGCCAAGATGCGTTTCGGGCAGGGGGTGAAGCTTTCTTT. This translates into CASSQDAFRAGGEAFF. The complete variable domain, with remaining parts taken from reference TRBV3-1 and TRBJ1-1, reads DTAVSQTPKYLVTQMGNDKSIKCEQNLGHDTMYWYKQDSKKFLKIMFSYNNKELIINETVPNRFSPKSPDKAHLNLHINSLELGDSAVYFCASSQDAFRAGGEAFFGQGTRLTVV.

This clonotype was detected many times. The chain is built from TRBV12-3 or TRBV12-4 and TRBJ1-5; D possibly corresponds to TRBD1 (6 bases). With 3 bases removed from V and 6 bases from J, the gap between germline ends came to 9 bases. The CDR3 is 13 amino acids. In DNA form, the CDR3 reads TGTGCCAGCAGTTTGACCAGGGGTCAGCCCCAGCATTTT. Residues: CASSLTRGQPQHF.

The rearrangement uses TRBV2 and TRBJ1-2; unclear D gene. Trimming removed 5 bases at V and 13 bases at J, with 20 bases between. Per germline, CDR1 SNHLY and CDR2 FYNNEI. This CDR3 region has 13 residues. The DNA for the CDR3 is TGTGCCAGCAGTCCCAGGACGGGCGCCACGGGCACCTTC. Translation: CASSPRTGATGTF.

The CDR3 here is CASSSLNTYEQYF. The CDR3 DNA sequence: TGTGCCAGCAGTTCGCTGAATACCTACGAGCAGTACTTC. This sequence joins TRBV27 and TRBJ2-7, with D uncertain. Germline assignment: CDR1 MNHEY and CDR2 SMNVEV (reference sequence). This CDR3 has 13 amino acids. V was cut by 4 bases and J by 2 bases, with 9 bases left in between.

In this sample, this clonotype turned up a few times. This rearrangement joins TRBV29-1 to TRBJ2-3; the D is unclear. From germline, CDR1 is SQVTM and CDR2 ANQGSEA. The CDR3 consists of 12 residues. The V end was cut by 7 bases, the J end by 2 bases, with 10 bases between. The CDR3 here is CSAYGDTDTQYF. Here the CDR3 DNA reads TGCAGCGCATACGGAGACACAGATACGCAGTATTTT.